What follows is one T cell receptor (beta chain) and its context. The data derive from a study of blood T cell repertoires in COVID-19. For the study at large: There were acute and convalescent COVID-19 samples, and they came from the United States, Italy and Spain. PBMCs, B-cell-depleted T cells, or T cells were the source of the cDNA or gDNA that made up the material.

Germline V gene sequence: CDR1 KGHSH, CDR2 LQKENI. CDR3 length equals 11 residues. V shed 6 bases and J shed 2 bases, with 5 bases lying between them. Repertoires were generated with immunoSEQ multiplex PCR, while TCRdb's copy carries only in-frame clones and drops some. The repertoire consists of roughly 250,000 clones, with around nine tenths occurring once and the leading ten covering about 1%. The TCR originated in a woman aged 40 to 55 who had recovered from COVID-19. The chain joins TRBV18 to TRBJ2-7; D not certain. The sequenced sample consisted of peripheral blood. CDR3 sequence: CASSATYEQYF. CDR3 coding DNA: TGTGCCAGCTCGGCAACCTACGAGCAGTACTTC.